This T cell receptor beta chain came from a study of beta chain features in type 1 diabetes. Study in general: The patient and healthy donor groups were comparable for age, gender and cell yields.

cDNA synthesis used the whole RNA isolate, giving expressed TCRB sequences. Method: immunoSEQ multiplex PCR; TCRdb's copy keeps in-frame clones and lacks some. Of around 710,000 clones in the sample, 9.5% to 15% are singletons; the top ten hold around 0.12%. In germline, CDR1 is LNHDA, CDR2 SQIVND (reference sequence). This CDR3 has 15 amino acids. Trimming took 6 bases from V and 4 from J; bases not matched to a gene: 7. Points on this clone: The antigen remains unidentified.

Study-wide results and limits: Cells carrying high TCR expression could end up over-represented when cDNA is sequenced. For patients, the naive, central memory and Treg TCRB repertoires appeared more alike than for healthy donors. Insertion counts at VDJ junctions were lower in type 1 diabetes patients, who also showed more deletions there. Significant though moderate, a shortening of TCRB CDR3s appeared in all four CD4+ subsets of Type 1 diabetes patients.

Source material: naive CD4+ T cells from blood. The chain combines TRBV19 with TRBJ2-3; 10 bases fit TRBD2. This sequence originates from a man younger than 40 with type 1 diabetes. For the CDR3, the DNA is TGTGCCAGTAGGAAAATAGCGGGGGGCGCAGATACGCAGTATTTT. The encoded protein is CASRKIAGGADTQYF.